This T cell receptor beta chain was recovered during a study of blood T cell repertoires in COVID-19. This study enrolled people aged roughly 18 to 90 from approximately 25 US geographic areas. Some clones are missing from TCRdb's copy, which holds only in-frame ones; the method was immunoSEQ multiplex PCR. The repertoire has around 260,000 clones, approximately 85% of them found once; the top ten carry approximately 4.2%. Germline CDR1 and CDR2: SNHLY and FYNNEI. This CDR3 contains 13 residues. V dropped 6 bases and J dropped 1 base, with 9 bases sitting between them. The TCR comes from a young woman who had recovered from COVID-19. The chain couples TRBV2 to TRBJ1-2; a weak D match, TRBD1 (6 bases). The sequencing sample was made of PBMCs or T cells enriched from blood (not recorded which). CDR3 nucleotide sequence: TGTGCCAGCAGCTTGGACAGTAACTATGGCTACACCTTC. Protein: CASSLDSNYGYTF.